A single T cell receptor beta chain is shown here with its context. The antigen is not known. This sample was included in a study of cytomegalovirus exposure and HLA in healthy donors. Whole-study results and caveats: Many donors carried some public TCRs, although rarity characterized most TCR sequences. Some TCR beta chains (more than 150 of them) were listed as cytomegalovirus-associated.

The CDR3 has 17 amino acids. J gave up 1 base and V 4 bases, and 6 bases lay outside the gene matches. The germline V gene has CDR1 MNHNS and CDR2 SASEGT. Only in-frame clones appear in the TCRdb table, and some are missing; sequencing was by immunoSEQ multiplex PCR. The data contain roughly 250,000 clones, approximately 86% of them seen just once; the ten biggest clones take up around 1.2%. The origin of this receptor is a young woman in good health and CMV-seropositive. Specimen: PBMCs. This chain uses TRBV6-1 with TRBJ1-4; 10 bases are shared with TRBD1. The CDR3 coding sequence is TGTGCCAGCAGTGCGACAGGGGGCGGTGTAACTAATGAAAAACTGTTTTTT. Amino acid sequence: CASSATGGGVTNEKLFF.